The 6 T cell receptor beta chains reported below all come from one sample, sequenced in a study of T cells in Graves' hyperthyroidism and ophthalmopathy. The CDR3 regions of TCR beta were amplified from RNA transcripts. With the HTBI primer set, the TCR CDR3 went through a first round of RT-PCR. Using its own MiXCR run on the multiplex PCR reads, TCRdb lists one record per CDR3 protein. The table records approximately 720,000 distinct CDR3 sequences, over 15% of them present only once. Sequencing was carried out using blood. The receptors stem from a woman between 45 and 65 years old with Graves' hyperthyroidism that later progressed to Graves' ophthalmopathy.

This clonotype was counted between two and nine times. V and J are TRBV9 and TRBJ2-3; 11 bases align to TRBD2. CDR3 length: 20 residues. Germline trimming cut 0 bases from V and 0 bases from J; bases unmatched to any gene: 12. Germline lookup yields CDR1 SGDLS and CDR2 YYNGEE. The CDR3 DNA reads TGTGCCAGCAGCGTAGGACCCACGGGACTAGCGGTACCTAGCACAGATACGCAGTATTTT. Translating gives CASSVGPTGLAVPSTDTQYF. Complete variable domain (other parts from reference TRBV9 and TRBJ2-3): DSGVTQTPKHLITATGQRVTLRCSPRSGDLSVYWYQQSLDQGLQFLIQYYNGEERAKGNILERFSAQQFPDLHSELNLSSLELGDSALYFCASSVGPTGLAVPSTDTQYFGPGTRLTVL.

Ten or more counts support this clonotype. The J gene is TRBJ1-6, the V gene TRBV11-1; no definite D call. Germline V lookup: CDR1 SGHAT, CDR2 FQDESV (reference sequence). V was clipped by 5 bases and J by 5 bases, with 13 bases between them. This CDR3 is 15 amino acids long. In DNA, the CDR3 is TGTGCCAGCAGCGACGCGTTACAGAATAATTCACCCCTCCACTTT. Protein: CASSDALQNNSPLHF. Full variable domain (rest looked up from reference TRBV11-1 and TRBJ1-6): EAEVAQSPRYKITEKSQAVAFWCDPISGHATLYWYRQILGQGPELLVQFQDESVVDDSQLPKDRFSAERLKGVDSTLKIQPAELGDSAMYLCASSDALQNNSPLHFGNGTRLTVT.

This clonotype has more than one count but fewer than ten. The CDR3 coding sequence is TGCGCCAGCAGCTCCTACAGGGGATGGACCGGGGAGCTGTTTTTT. Translation: CASSSYRGWTGELFF. J is TRBJ2-2 and V is TRBV5-1; TRBD1 aligns across 7 bases. The J segment lost 5 bases and the V segment lost 3 bases, leaving 7 bases of the junction unmatched. This CDR3 has 15 residues. Germline V lookup: CDR1 SGHRS, CDR2 YFSETQ.

This clonotype was observed at least ten times. The V gene is TRBV29-1, the J gene TRBJ1-1; the D is unclear. The V and J ends lost 3 bases and 1 base respectively, with 9 bases between them. The CDR3 extends over 13 amino acids. Per the germline V gene, CDR1 is SQVTM and CDR2 is ANQGSEA. DNA for the CDR3: TGCAGCGTTGATCGTGCGGGGAACACTGAAGCTTTCTTT. This sequence encodes CSVDRAGNTEAFF.

The chain has TRBV7-3 and TRBJ2-5, with D tentatively TRBD2 (6 bases). This CDR3 contains 13 residues. Trimming removed 5 bases from V and 9 bases from J, with 16 bases in between. From germline, CDR1 is SGHTA and CDR2 FQGTGA. The CDR3 protein is CASSPSRWEAQYF. Written as DNA, the CDR3 is TGTGCCAGCAGCCCAAGCCGATGGGAGGCCCAGTACTTC. Based on the CDR3 plus reference TRBV7-3 and TRBJ2-5, the full variable domain is GAGVSQTPSNKVTEKGKYVELRCDPISGHTALYWYRQSLGQGPEFLIYFQGTGAADDSGLPNDRFFAVRPEGSVSTLKIQRTERGDSAVYLCASSPSRWEAQYFGPGTRLLVL.

This clonotype has a count of ten or more. The rearrangement joins TRBV15 to TRBJ2-5; D remains ambiguous. The germline gives CDR1 LNHNV, CDR2 YYDKDF (reference sequence). The CDR3 extends over 15 amino acids. Trimming cost V 4 bases and J 6 bases, with 18 bases left between them. The CDR3 bases are TGTGCCACCAGCAACCGGGCCTCCCGGCTAAAGACCCAGTACTTC. Protein: CATSNRASRLKTQYF.